The rows below give T cell receptor beta chains drawn from one sample of a study of blood T cell repertoires in COVID-19. Using immunoSEQ multiplex PCR, the repertoire was profiled, and TCRdb retains in-frame clones only, with some absent. The sample contains 40,000 or so clones, about 85% of which appear only once. The sequenced sample was peripheral blood. All receptors come from a human donor in a cohort sampled during active COVID-19. Each CDR3 is given with its conserved first and last residue. The order of the fields is V gene, J gene, clone size, D gene, CDR3 length, CDR3 DNA, CDR3 protein. D genes are given only for firm matches. The size field is filled for only some rows; it gives once, few, many or a size class.

>TRBV18|TRBJ2-5|once|TRBD2|15
TGTGCCAGCTCACCACGAGCGGGGAACCAAGAGACCCAGTACTTC
CASSPRAGNQETQYF
>TRBV5-1|TRBJ2-3|.|TRBD2|16
TGCGCCAGCAGCCTAGCCCTGGTGGCGGGGGTAGATACGCAGTATTTT
CASSLALVAGVDTQYF
>TRBV15|TRBJ2-4|.|.|13
TGTGCCACCAGCCTCCTAGCCAAAAACATTCAGTACTTC
CATSLLAKNIQYF
>TRBV5-1|TRBJ2-2|.|TRBD1|16
TGCGCCAGCAGCGTGGGACAGACTTTAAACACCGGGGAGCTGTTTTTT
CASSVGQTLNTGELFF
>TRBV6-5|TRBJ1-1|.|.|15
TGTGCCAGCAGAGCCCCCCAGGGGTATGGGAATGAAGCTTTCTTT
CASRAPQGYGNEAFF
>TRBV15|TRBJ2-7|few|TRBD2|14
TGTGCCACCAGCAGAGGCGGGGGGATCTACGAGCAGTACTTC
CATSRGGGIYEQYF
>TRBV4-2|TRBJ2-4|.|TRBD2|15
TGTGCCAGCAGCCAAACCAAAGCGGGGAAAAACATTCAGTACTTC
CASSQTKAGKNIQYF
>TRBV10-3|TRBJ2-7|.|TRBD2|14
TGTGCCATCAGGGGTAGCGGGGAGGCCTACGAGCAGTACTTC
CAIRGSGEAYEQYF
>TRBV5-1|TRBJ1-1|.|.|13
TGCGCCAGCAGCTTGGATGCGGCGGGGAAAGCTTTCTTT
CASSLDAAGKAFF
>TRBV3-1/TRBV3-2|TRBJ2-3|.|TRBD2|16
TGTGCCAGCAGCCTCCTAGCGGGGGATTGGGAAGATACGCAGTATTTT
CASSLLAGDWEDTQYF
>TRBV2|TRBJ2-1|few|TRBD2|15
TGTGCCAGCAGTGATTTCGGGGGGGCCTGGAATGAGCAGTTCTTC
CASSDFGGAWNEQFF
>TRBV5-4|TRBJ2-2|.|.|15
TGTGCCAGCAGCTTAGCTGGGCGGAACACCGGGGAGCTGTTTTTT
CASSLAGRNTGELFF
>TRBV2|TRBJ1-4|.|.|15
TGTGCCAGCAGTTTTGACGGGGGGTTTGGAGAAAAACTGTTTTTT
CASSFDGGFGEKLFF
>TRBV7-9|TRBJ1-2|.|TRBD1|14
TGTGCCAGCAGCTTCGCACAGGGGGCCGGAGGCTACACCTTC
CASSFAQGAGGYTF
>TRBV19|TRBJ1-1|.|.|15
TGTGCCAGTAGTGCTTCCTACATAAGGGGATATGAAGCTTTCTTT
CASSASYIRGYEAFF
>TRBV2|TRBJ1-3|.|.|14
TGTGCCAGCACCCAGGAAGGACTTACTGGCACCATATATTTT
CASTQEGLTGTIYF
>TRBV10-2|TRBJ2-5|.|.|14
TGCGCCAGCAGCGGACAGGGAGGGGTAGAGACCCAGTACTTC
CASSGQGGVETQYF
>TRBV5-4|TRBJ2-5|.|TRBD2|16
TGTGCCAGCAGCGGAGCGGGGGGGCCTTTCGAAGAGACCCAGTACTTC
CASSGAGGPFEETQYF
>TRBV19|TRBJ2-5|.|.|14
TGTGCCAGTGAAGAGCGGACCGGCGGAGGGACCCAGTACTTC
CASEERTGGGTQYF
>TRBV5-5|TRBJ2-3|.|.|16
TGTGCCAGCAGCTTGGGGTTGCAGGGGTCCACAGATACGCAGTATTTT
CASSLGLQGSTDTQYF
>TRBV6-1|TRBJ2-7|.|TRBD1|15
TGTGCCAGCAGTGAAAGGGGACAGGGGGCCGGCGAGCAGTACTTC
CASSERGQGAGEQYF
>TRBV7-3|TRBJ2-7|.|.|14
TGTGCCAGCAGCTTAGGTGGACTACCCTACGAGCAGTACTTC
CASSLGGLPYEQYF
>TRBV6-5|TRBJ1-3|.|TRBD1|13
TGTGCCAGCAGTCCAGGGGGTCGAAACACCATATATTTT
CASSPGGRNTIYF
>TRBV5-5|TRBJ2-2|.|.|16
TGTGCCAGCATCAAGGACACGCCTAAGAACACCGGGGAGCTGTTTTTT
CASIKDTPKNTGELFF
>TRBV5-6|TRBJ1-2|.|.|15
TGTGCCAGCAGCTTGGATTACAGGGCTACCTATGGCTACACCTTC
CASSLDYRATYGYTF
>TRBV11-2|TRBJ2-7|.|TRBD1|14
TGTGCCAGCAGCTTAGACAGGGGGCCCAACGAGCAGTACTTC
CASSLDRGPNEQYF